The TCR beta chain described here comes from a study of blood T cell repertoires in COVID-19. Overall study: From T cells, B-cell-depleted T cells, or PBMCs came the material, which was cDNA or gDNA.

CDR1 is SGDLS, CDR2 YYNGEE, per germline. CDR3 length: 15 amino acids. V lost 4 bases and J 0 bases, leaving 14 bases between the germline ends. Original processing notes: Nucleated cell counts were estimated from reference gene primer amplification. Libraries were prepared by immunoSEQ multiplex PCR; TCRdb keeps only in-frame clonotypes and omits some of them. The V and J calls and clone size come from that table; D and trimming were worked out from the DNA. The sample carries about 300,000 clones, 70% to 90% recorded once. The clonotype originates from a man aged 18 to 35 who had recovered from COVID-19. V gene TRBV9 combines with J gene TRBJ2-7; possible D gene TRBD1, 6 bases. Sequenced input: peripheral blood. In nucleotides, the CDR3 is TGTGCCAGCAGCCCCAGTTGGGGGCCCTCCTACGAGCAGTACTTC. Amino acid sequence: CASSPSWGPSYEQYF.